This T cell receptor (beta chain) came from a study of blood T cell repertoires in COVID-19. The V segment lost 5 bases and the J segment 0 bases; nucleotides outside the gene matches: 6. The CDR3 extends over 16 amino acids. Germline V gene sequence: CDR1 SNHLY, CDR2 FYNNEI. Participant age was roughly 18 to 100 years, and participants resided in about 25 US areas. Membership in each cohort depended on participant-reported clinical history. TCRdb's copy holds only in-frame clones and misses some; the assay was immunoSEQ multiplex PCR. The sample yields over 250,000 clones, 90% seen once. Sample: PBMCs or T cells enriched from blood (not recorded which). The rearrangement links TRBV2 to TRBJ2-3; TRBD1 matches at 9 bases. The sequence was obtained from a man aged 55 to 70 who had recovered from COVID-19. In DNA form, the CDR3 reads TGTGCCAGCAGTCGTCGGACAGGGGCTAGCACAGATACGCAGTATTTT. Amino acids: CASSRRTGASTDTQYF.